This paragraph covers one TCR beta chain sequence. The antigen remains undetermined. Clones were read by immunoSEQ multiplex PCR, and TCRdb kept only the in-frame ones, dropping some. The data contain about 74,000 clones, roughly 80% of them seen just once; the ten biggest clones take up 2.1%. The entry originates in a study of OX40 agonist ivuxolimab in advanced cancers. The wider study: Three individuals attained partial responses, comprising one hepatocellular carcinoma case and two cutaneous melanoma cases. Study-wide results and caveats: The antigens recognized by the expanded peripheral T cells, that is their antigen specificity, were not determined.

The CDR3 loop spans 16 amino acids. Germline V lookup: CDR1 KGHSH, CDR2 LQKENI. V was cut by 2 bases and J by 0 bases, with 10 bases left in between. The chain employs TRBV18 and TRBJ2-2, with D possibly TRBD2 on 6 matching bases. This clonotype originated in an adult with an advanced solid tumor such as melanoma, head and neck, liver or kidney cancer. Here the sequenced sample was CD4+ or CD8+ T cells sorted from blood, taken in a trial of the OX40 agonist ivuxolimab. The CDR3 sequence: CASSPVGGSNTGELFF. The CDR3 DNA sequence: TGTGCCAGCTCACCAGTGGGGGGATCGAACACCGGGGAGCTGTTTTTT.